One and the same sample provided the 30 T cell receptor beta chains below, sequenced in a study of CD8 T cells in ankylosing spondylitis. From the 5' RACE reads, TCRdb called clonotypes with MiXCR, one entry per CDR3 protein. Among 80,000 to 100,000 distinct CDR3 sequences listed, 8.5% to 9% were seen once. The source material was blood, either unsorted or a sorted T cell fraction (not recorded which). The receptors derive from a male donor with ankylosing spondylitis or in good health (not recorded which).

This clonotype appeared many times. The rearrangement links TRBV7-6 to TRBJ2-1; D uncertain. Germline loops: CDR1 SGHVS, CDR2 FNYEAQ. The germline V and J ends were trimmed by 1 base and 5 bases, with 15 bases remaining between them. The CDR3 loop spans 16 amino acids. CDR3 nucleotides: TGTGCCAGCAGCTTAGGTCTTCTGGGAAGGAACAATGAGCAGTTCTTC. It codes for CASSLGLLGRNNEQFF.

This clonotype was recorded many times. The chain has TRBV7-2 and TRBJ2-1; D not resolved. Trimming pared 5 bases from V and 5 bases from J, leaving 10 bases between. Germline V gene data show CDR1 as SGHTA and CDR2 as FQGNSA. This CDR3 contains 13 residues. The CDR3 sequence: CASSPYQNNEQFF. In nucleotides, the CDR3 is TGTGCCAGCAGCCCCTATCAAAACAATGAGCAGTTCTTC.

This clonotype was seen many times. This chain joins TRBV19 and TRBJ2-7; D could derive from TRBD1 or TRBD2 (5 bases each). Trimming shortened V by 7 bases and J by 6 bases, and 19 bases separated the two germline ends. There are 14 residues in the CDR3. The germline V gene has CDR1 LNHDA and CDR2 SQIVND (reference sequence). The CDR3: CASKGRQGLAEQYF. The CDR3, as DNA: TGTGCCAGTAAGGGGAGACAAGGGCTTGCCGAGCAGTACTTC. The full variable domain, with the rest looked up from reference TRBV19 and TRBJ2-7, is DGGITQSPKYLFRKEGQNVTLSCEQNLNHDAMYWYRQDPGQGLRLIYYSQIVNDFQKGDIAEGYSVSREKKESFPLTVTSAQKNPTAFYLCASKGRQGLAEQYFGPGTRLTVT.

This clonotype has at least ten counts. The chain is built from TRBV7-8 and TRBJ2-3; 7 bases fit TRBD2. Germline V gene sequence: CDR1 SGHVS, CDR2 FQNEAQ. The CDR3 has 16 amino acids. J lost 2 bases, V lost 2 bases, and 7 bases had no gene match. Here the CDR3 reads CASSLRLAGFTDTQYF. CDR3 DNA sequence: TGTGCCAGCAGCTTAAGATTAGCGGGTTTCACAGATACGCAGTATTTT.

This clonotype was observed at least ten times. V usage is TRBV21-1 and J usage is TRBJ2-2; the D call in the table, TRBD1, was not verified against the DNA. TRBV21-1 is deemed a pseudogene. The CDR3 consists of 14 residues. This chain's CDR3 is CASSAHSRTGRLFF. In DNA, the CDR3 is TGTGCCAGCAGCGCTCATTCCAGGACAGGGAGGCTGTTTTTT.

V usage is TRBV11-3 and J usage is TRBJ2-3; D gene uncertain. Germline-derived CDR1 and CDR2 are SGHNT and YENEEA. Trimming removed 5 bases from V and 2 bases from J, with 11 bases in between. The CDR3 is 14 residues long. The CDR3 DNA reads TGTGCCAGCAGCAACAGCCCGGCCACAGATACGCAGTATTTT. Residues: CASSNSPATDTQYF.

In this sample, this clonotype turned up many times. V and J are TRBV5-1 and TRBJ2-7, with D perhaps matching TRBD1 (6 bases). The V and J ends lost 4 bases and 2 bases respectively, with 13 bases between them. The germline gives CDR1 SGHRS, CDR2 YFSETQ. There are 14 residues in the CDR3. This CDR3 reads CASSARQVPYEQYF. The CDR3 DNA is TGCGCCAGCAGCGCCCGACAGGTTCCCTACGAGCAGTACTTC.

This clonotype was picked up a small number of times. The chain employs TRBV6-4 and TRBJ2-1; tentatively, D is TRBD1 (6 bases). CDR1 MRHNA and CDR2 SNTAGT come from the germline V gene. The CDR3 is 10 amino acids. With 6 bases removed from V and 10 bases from J, the gap between germline ends came to 7 bases. The CDR3 nucleotides read TGTGCCAGCAGGACAGGCGAGCAGTTCTTC. Amino acid sequence: CASRTGEQFF.

This clonotype was observed many times. The J gene is TRBJ1-1, the V gene TRBV12-3 or TRBV12-4; TRBD1 aligns across 7 bases. This CDR3 region has 12 residues. V lost 6 bases, J lost 7 bases, and 5 bases stayed unmatched. The CDR3, as DNA: TGTGCCAGCAGGGGGGCAGGGGGTGAAGCTTTCTTT. Translating gives CASRGAGGEAFF.

This clonotype was seen ten or more times. The V call is TRBV13, the J call TRBJ2-7, with a tentative D call TRBD1 (5 bases). The CDR3 has 14 amino acids. V lost 7 bases to trimming and J lost 5 bases, with 18 bases between them. Germline loops: CDR1 PRHDT, CDR2 FYEKMQ (reference sequence). CDR3 coding DNA: TGTGCCAGCACCTTTAAGTCCCCAGGGAACGAGCAGTACTTC. Amino acid sequence: CASTFKSPGNEQYF.

This clonotype occurred many times. The chain has TRBV20-1 and TRBJ1-1; weak D call: TRBD1 (6 bases). The germline gives CDR1 DFQATT, CDR2 SNEGSKA (reference sequence). The V gene lost 6 bases and the J gene lost 0 bases, with 11 bases spanning the gap. This CDR3 is 13 amino acids long. The CDR3 nucleotides are TGCAGTGCCATCAGGGACATGAACACTGAAGCTTTCTTT. Amino acids: CSAIRDMNTEAFF.

This clonotype occurred many times. The chain combines TRBV18 with TRBJ2-5; 8 positions agree with TRBD2. Germline V CDR1 and CDR2: KGHSH, LQKENI. The CDR3 has 15 amino acids. J gave up 5 bases and V 0 bases, and 5 bases lay outside the gene matches. The DNA of the CDR3 is TGTGCCAGCTCACCACCTAGCGGGGTATCGGAGACCCAGTACTTC. Its protein product is CASSPPSGVSETQYF.

This clonotype has ten or more counts. The J gene is TRBJ1-2, the V gene TRBV7-3; tentatively, D is TRBD1 (5 bases). The germline CDR1 and CDR2 sequences are SGHTA and FQGTGA. V was cut by 1 base and J by 2 bases, with 11 bases left in between. This CDR3 has 15 residues. The CDR3 nucleotides read TGTGCCAGCAGCTTAAACGCGGGGGACAACTATGGCTACACCTTC. It yields the protein CASSLNAGDNYGYTF. The complete variable domain, with remaining parts taken from reference TRBV7-3 and TRBJ1-2, reads GAGVSQTPSNKVTEKGKYVELRCDPISGHTALYWYRQSLGQGPEFLIYFQGTGAADDSGLPNDRFFAVRPEGSVSTLKIQRTERGDSAVYLCASSLNAGDNYGYTFGSGTRLTVV.

Many counts were recorded for this clonotype. The chain joins TRBV12-3 or TRBV12-4 to TRBJ2-3; 10 bases line up with TRBD2. With V trimmed by 2 bases and J by 1 base, 0 bases remained unmatched. The CDR3 runs 15 residues. As DNA, the CDR3 is TGTGCCAGCAGTTTAAGCGGGGGGGGCACAGATACGCAGTATTTT. Encoded protein: CASSLSGGGTDTQYF.

This clonotype was counted many times. The rearrangement joins TRBV30 to TRBJ1-1, with 9 bases aligning to TRBD1. Trimming removed 7 bases from V and 11 bases from J; junction bases left unmatched: 11. The CDR3 loop spans 12 amino acids. Germline CDR1 GTSNPN, CDR2 SVGIG (reference sequence). CDR3 residues: CALQPGTGKAFF. The CDR3 nucleotides are TGTGCCTTACAACCCGGGACAGGGAAGGCTTTCTTT. Supplemented by reference TRBV30 and TRBJ1-1, the full variable domain reads SQTIHQWPATLVQPVGSPLSLECTVEGTSNPNLYWYRQAAGRGLQLLFYSVGIGQISSEVPQNLSASRPQDRQFILSSKKLLLSDSGFYLCALQPGTGKAFFGQGTRLTVV.

This clonotype was recorded many times. The rearrangement joins TRBV7-6 to TRBJ1-1; tentative D call: TRBD1 (5 bases). This CDR3 has 13 residues. CDR1 and CDR2 from the germline V gene are SGHVS and FNYEAQ. V shed 5 bases and J shed 4 bases, with 11 bases lying between them. CDR3: CASSQPGGTEAFF. The CDR3 nucleotides are TGTGCCAGCAGCCAACCCGGGGGCACTGAAGCTTTCTTT.

This clonotype was seen repeatedly, ten times or more. The chain employs TRBV20-1 and TRBJ2-1; D is ambiguous. CDR1 and CDR2 (germline): DFQATT, SNEGSKA (reference sequence). This CDR3 comprises 16 residues. Trimming removed 0 bases from V and 5 bases from J, with 17 bases in between. For the CDR3, the DNA is TGCAGTGCTAGAGATAAAACCGGCCCCCTAAACAATGAGCAGTTCTTC. Residues: CSARDKTGPLNNEQFF.

This clonotype was observed a few times. This chain joins TRBV7-9 and TRBJ2-3; TRBD2 is a possible D gene (6 bases). V lost 4 bases and J 10 bases, leaving 18 bases between the germline ends. Germline CDR1 SEHNR, CDR2 FQNEAQ (reference sequence). The CDR3 consists of 14 residues. The CDR3 here is CASSSGLTEGSQYF. CDR3 DNA sequence: TGTGCCAGCAGCTCAGGACTGACGGAGGGTTCGCAGTATTTT. Looking up the rest from reference TRBV7-9 and TRBJ2-3 gives the full variable domain: DTGVSQNPRHKITKRGQNVTFRCDPISEHNRLYWYRQTLGQGPEFLTYFQNEAQLEKSRLLSDRFSAERPKGSFSTLEIQRTEQGDSAMYLCASSSGLTEGSQYFGPGTRLTVL.

Concerning this clonotype: One base away lies a much larger clone, so this may be a sequencing read error. V usage is TRBV11-2 and J usage is TRBJ2-7; a weak D match, TRBD2 (5 bases). The ends were cut back, 3 bases at V and 5 bases at J, with 14 bases in the middle. The CDR3 consists of 14 residues. CDR1 is SGHAT and CDR2 is FQNNGV in the germline V gene. In DNA, the CDR3 is TGTGCCAGCAGCTTCGGGGTGGGGTCCCACGAGCAGTACTTC. As protein: CASSFGVGSHEQYF. The full variable domain, its missing parts supplied by reference TRBV11-2 and TRBJ2-7, is EAGVAQSPRYKIIEKRQSVAFWCNPISGHATLYWYQQILGQGPKLLIQFQNNGVVDDSQLPKDRFSAERLKGVDSTLKIQPAKLEDSAVYLCASSFGVGSHEQYFGPGTRLTVT.

This clonotype was seen at least ten times. The chain is built from TRBV20-1 and TRBJ2-1; D is possibly TRBD1 (6 bases). Germline V gene sequence: CDR1 DFQATT, CDR2 SNEGSKA (reference sequence). The CDR3 loop spans 15 amino acids. The V end lost 2 bases, the J end lost 0 bases, and 11 bases lay between the germline ends. The CDR3 nucleotides are TGCAGTGCTAGAAACCAGGGGAGCTCCTACAATGAGCAGTTCTTC. Translated, it gives CSARNQGSSYNEQFF.

The V gene is TRBV12-3 or TRBV12-4, the J gene TRBJ2-7, with D perhaps matching TRBD2 (6 bases). Trimming took off 6 bases at V and 5 bases at J, with 20 bases between the two ends. The CDR3 consists of 15 residues. For the CDR3, the DNA is TGTGCCAGCAGCCCCCGGAGGGTCCGGGTCAACGAGCAGTACTTC. It yields the protein CASSPRRVRVNEQYF.

This clonotype was seen ten or more times. The chain is built from TRBV29-1 and TRBJ2-4; TRBD2 agrees at 14 bases. V gave up 6 bases and J gave up 1 base; unmatched junction bases: 5. Germline V gene data show CDR1 as SQVTM and CDR2 as ANQGSEA. The CDR3 length is 16 residues. Here the CDR3 DNA reads TGCAGCGTGTGGACTAGCGGGGGGATGGCCAAAAACATTCAGTACTTC. This encodes CSVWTSGGMAKNIQYF.

At least ten counts were recorded for this clonotype. The gene calls are TRBV4-1 and TRBJ2-1; D gene unclear. With 2 bases removed from V and 3 bases from J, the gap between germline ends came to 8 bases. The CDR3 has 14 residues. The germline gives CDR1 MGHRA, CDR2 YSYEKL. CDR3 nucleotides: TGCGCCAGCAGCCAACTCAGACTCTACAATGAGCAGTTCTTC. This sequence encodes CASSQLRLYNEQFF.

Concerning this clonotype: It may be a read error: a sequence one base away is much more abundant. The rearrangement joins TRBV7-9 to TRBJ2-3; perhaps TRBD1 as D (5 bases). The germline V and J ends were trimmed by 5 bases and 3 bases, with 18 bases remaining between them. This CDR3 comprises 16 residues. In germline, CDR1 is SEHNR, CDR2 FQNEAQ (reference sequence). CDR3 amino acids: CASSPMCGRTTDTQYF. In DNA form, the CDR3 reads TGTGCCAGCAGCCCGATGTGTGGCAGGACAACAGATACGCAGTATTTT.

In its sample, this clonotype was seen many times. V and J are TRBV20-1 and TRBJ2-3; 10 bases fit TRBD2. This CDR3 region has 17 residues. Unmatched junction bases numbered 9, after V lost 1 base and J lost 2 bases. The germline V gene has CDR1 DFQATT and CDR2 SNEGSKA (reference sequence). CDR3 region: CSARGEIAGGTTDTQYF. In DNA form, the CDR3 reads TGCAGTGCTAGAGGAGAAATAGCGGGGGGCACCACAGATACGCAGTATTTT.

Ten or more counts support this clonotype. V gene TRBV24-1 combines with J gene TRBJ2-1; 8 nucleotides align to TRBD1. The ends lost 3 bases at V and 3 bases at J; junction bases unmatched: 6. CDR1 is KGHDR and CDR2 is SFDVKD in the germline V gene. The CDR3 loop spans 16 amino acids. As DNA, the CDR3 is TGTGCCACCAGTGATGCCGGGACAGGACACTACAATGAGCAGTTCTTC. This translates into CATSDAGTGHYNEQFF.

This clonotype appeared a few times. This chain connects TRBV5-1 to TRBJ2-4; 8 bases align to TRBD2. Trimming took 1 base from V and 5 from J; bases not matched to a gene: 2. This CDR3 has 14 residues. Germline CDR1 and CDR2: SGHRS and YFSETQ. Written as DNA, the CDR3 is TGCGCCAGCAGCTTGTCCGGGAGGGAAAACATTCAGTACTTC. This codes for CASSLSGRENIQYF.

This clonotype was recorded at least ten times. The junction departs from germline at one end; a sequencing error may be responsible. The CDR3 loop reads CASSVVDGQGGQVF. CDR3 coding DNA: TGTGCCAGCAGTGTAGTTGACGGACAGGGGGGACAGGTCTTC. The chain has TRBV2 and TRBJ2-1, with 10 bases fitting TRBD1. Germline loops: CDR1 SNHLY, CDR2 FYNNEI. CDR3 length: 14 amino acids. The full variable domain, rest sourced from reference TRBV2 and TRBJ2-1, is EPEVTQTPSHQVTQMGQEVILRCVPISNHLYFYWYRQILGQKVEFLVSFYNNEISEKSEIFDDQFSVERPDGSNFTLKIRSTKLEDSAMYFCASSVVDGQGGQVFGPGTRLTVL.

Ten or more counts support this clonotype. The chain uses TRBV29-1 and TRBJ2-7; no clear D gene. V dropped 4 bases and J dropped 2 bases, with 15 bases sitting between them. The CDR3 has 14 residues. The germline V gene has CDR1 SQVTM and CDR2 ANQGSEA. This chain's CDR3 is CSVAPRTVTYEQYF. DNA of the CDR3: TGCAGCGTTGCCCCTCGGACGGTAACCTACGAGCAGTACTTC.

This clonotype was seen at least ten times. The rearrangement links TRBV11-2 to TRBJ2-1, with 9 bases aligning to TRBD2. This CDR3 spans 15 amino acids. J gave up 6 bases and V 1 base, and 4 bases lay outside the gene matches. Per the germline V gene, CDR1 is SGHAT and CDR2 is FQNNGV. The CDR3 DNA reads TGTGCCAGCAGCTTAGTGTCTAGCGGGGTCAATGAGCAGTTCTTC. This sequence encodes CASSLVSSGVNEQFF.